One sample yielded the 32 T cell receptor beta chains listed below, sequenced in a study of long-term antiretroviral therapy in people with HIV. Survey-level resolution applied to immunoSEQ assay v3.0. Generated by immunoSEQ multiplex PCR, the TCRdb table keeps only in-frame clones and is missing some. Here the sample spans about 14,000 clones, roughly 84% being singletons. The source was unsorted PBMCs, collected 0.4 years after starting antiretroviral therapy. Receptor source: a young man with HIV.

J is TRBJ2-6 and V is TRBV5-1; D remains unclear. The CDR3 runs 14 residues. CDR1 SGHRS and CDR2 YFSETQ come from the germline V gene. V was shortened by 5 bases and J by 0 bases, with 6 bases between the two germline ends. The CDR3 DNA is TGCGCCAGCAGGCCCCCCTCTGGGGCCAACGTCCTGACTTTC. Translated: CASRPPSGANVLTF.

V is TRBV27 and J is TRBJ2-7, with 9 bases that match TRBD1. The V and J ends lost 5 bases and 3 bases, in that order; junction bases with no gene match: 8. The CDR3 covers 15 residues. Germline assignment: CDR1 MNHEY and CDR2 SMNVEV (reference sequence). The DNA of the CDR3 is TGTGCCAGCAGTGTACGGGGGACAGGGTTCTACGAGCAGTACTTC. Translating it yields CASSVRGTGFYEQYF.

The chain recombines TRBV4-2 with TRBJ2-4; 12 positions agree with TRBD2. Germline values: CDR1 LGHNA, CDR2 YNFKEQ. The CDR3 is made up of 18 amino acids. The J segment lost 7 bases and the V segment lost 1 base, leaving 11 bases of the junction unmatched. CDR3 region: CASSQAPALAGGGNIQYF. The CDR3 DNA follows: TGTGCCAGCAGCCAAGCCCCCGCGCTAGCGGGAGGGGGGAACATTCAGTACTTC.

This clone counts as medium-sized. The genes are TRBV4-3 and TRBJ1-5; D may be TRBD1 (5 bases). The CDR3 sequence is 15 residues long. V was cut by 1 base and J by 2 bases, with 9 bases left in between. Germline V CDR1 and CDR2: LGHNA, YSLEER. The CDR3 spells CASSQAGMGNQPQHF. CDR3 sequence (DNA): TGCGCCAGCAGCCAAGCAGGGATGGGCAATCAGCCCCAGCATTTT.

The J gene is TRBJ2-7, the V gene TRBV6-6; D gene unclear. Germline assignment: CDR1 MNHNY and CDR2 SVGAGI (reference sequence). V was cut by 0 bases and J by 6 bases, with 9 bases left in between. The CDR3 runs 13 residues. The CDR3 spells CASSYSSSIEQYF. In DNA form, the CDR3 reads TGTGCCAGCAGTTACTCGAGTTCTATCGAGCAGTACTTC.

This clone was seen a handful of times. The V call is TRBV4-2, the J call TRBJ1-2, with TRBD1 as a possible D gene (5 bases). The germline V and J ends were trimmed by 2 bases and 4 bases, with 17 bases remaining between them. Germline CDR1 is LGHNA and CDR2 is YNFKEQ. The CDR3 contains 16 residues. The CDR3 DNA sequence: TGTGCCAGCAGCCAACGCGCAGGGAGCTCTGGCTATGGCTACACCTTC. Its protein product is CASSQRAGSSGYGYTF.

This clone showed up just a few times. This chain links TRBV5-4 with TRBJ1-2; D gene uncertain. From germline, CDR1 is SGHNT and CDR2 YYREEE (reference sequence). The CDR3 consists of 11 residues. Trimming took 4 bases from V and 12 from J, leaving 13 bases between them. In DNA form, the CDR3 reads TGTGCCAGCAGCATCAGTTCGTCCCACACCTTC. It yields the protein CASSISSSHTF. The full variable domain, in which reference TRBV5-4 and TRBJ1-2 provide the parts outside the CDR3, is ETGVTQSPTHLIKTRGQQVTLRCSSQSGHNTVSWYQQALGQGPQFIFQYYREEENGRGNFPPRFSGLQFPNYSSELNVNALELDDSALYLCASSISSSHTFGSGTRLTVV.

This chain links TRBV29-1 with TRBJ1-1, with D possibly being TRBD1 (6 bases). Germline CDR1 and CDR2: SQVTM and ANQGSEA. V was shortened by 7 bases and J by 1 base, with 13 bases between the two germline ends. CDR3 size: 13 residues. The CDR3, as DNA: TGCAGCGCTGGGAAAGGGGGGAACACTGAAGCTTTCTTT. Translation gives CSAGKGGNTEAFF.

The rearrangement joins TRBV4-1 to TRBJ1-2, with 9 bases that match TRBD1. Trimming at V came to 1 base and at J to 2 bases, leaving 2 bases not matched to a gene. Per the germline V gene, CDR1 is MGHRA and CDR2 is YSYEKL. The CDR3 has 15 residues. CDR3 loop: CASSQGTGENYGYTF. CDR3 sequence (DNA): TGCGCCAGCAGCCAAGGGACAGGGGAAAACTATGGCTACACCTTC.

J is TRBJ1-1 and V is TRBV13, with D possibly TRBD1 on 6 matching bases. The V gene lost 3 bases and the J gene lost 1 base, with 9 bases spanning the gap. Germline-derived CDR1 and CDR2 are PRHDT and FYEKMQ (reference sequence). The CDR3 consists of 14 residues. CDR3 loop: CASSFEDRNTEAFF. The CDR3, as DNA: TGTGCCAGCAGCTTTGAGGACAGGAACACTGAAGCTTTCTTT.

The genes are TRBV5-6 and TRBJ2-5, with D possibly TRBD2 on 6 matching bases. The CDR3 is made up of 15 amino acids. Germline V CDR1 and CDR2: SGHDT, YYEEEE. The V gene lost 4 bases and the J gene lost 3 bases, with 16 bases spanning the gap. The CDR3, as DNA: TGTGCCAGCAGCGTTAGACTCTGGGGGGAAGAGACCCAGTACTTC. Translating gives CASSVRLWGEETQYF.

V gene TRBV19 combines with J gene TRBJ2-7; 8 bases fit TRBD1. The CDR3 loop spans 15 amino acids. Germline-derived CDR1 and CDR2 are LNHDA and SQIVND (reference sequence). Losses at the gene ends were 3 bases for V and 6 bases for J; bases not matched to a gene: 10. CDR3 coding DNA: TGTGCCAGTAGTATCGGAGACAGGGGACTCCTCGAGCAGTACTTC. It translates to CASSIGDRGLLEQYF.

The chain recombines TRBV7-6 with TRBJ2-7; no definite D call. The germline CDR1 and CDR2 sequences are SGHVS and FNYEAQ. Between the trimmed V and J ends, which lost 0 bases and 4 bases, there was a span of 7 bases. This CDR3 contains 13 residues. CDR3: CASSLAGSYEQYF. The CDR3 bases are TGTGCCAGCAGCTTAGCGGGTTCTTACGAGCAGTACTTC. Full variable domain (rest looked up from reference TRBV7-6 and TRBJ2-7): GAGVSQSPRYKVTKRGQDVALRCDPISGHVSLYWYRQALGQGPEFLTYFNYEAQQDKSGLPNDRFSAERPEGSISTLTIQRTEQRDSAMYRCASSLAGSYEQYFGPGTRLTVT.

This chain links TRBV5-1 with TRBJ2-7, with D maybe TRBD1 (6 bases). The germline V and J ends were trimmed by 3 bases and 5 bases, with 12 bases remaining between them. Germline loops: CDR1 SGHRS, CDR2 YFSETQ. This CDR3 contains 13 residues. DNA of the CDR3: TGCGCCAGCAGCTATCAGGGGTCCCACGAGCAGTACTTC. Translated, it gives CASSYQGSHEQYF. Drawing the rest from reference TRBV5-1 and TRBJ2-7, the complete variable domain is KAGVTQTPRYLIKTRGQQVTLSCSPISGHRSVSWYQQTPGQGLQFLFEYFSETQRNKGNFPGRFSGRQFSNSRSEMNVSTLELGDSALYLCASSYQGSHEQYFGPGTRLTVT.

This clone was observed a few times. V gene TRBV6-5 combines with J gene TRBJ1-5, with a weak D call TRBD1 (6 bases). CDR3 size: 15 residues. Germline values: CDR1 MNHEY, CDR2 SVGAGI. The V and J ends lost 7 bases and 0 bases respectively, with 13 bases between them. The CDR3 reads CASKKRQDSNQPQHF. The CDR3 nucleotides read TGTGCCAGCAAAAAGCGACAGGATAGCAATCAGCCCCAGCATTTT.

The chain carries TRBV7-2 and TRBJ1-2; 10 bases align to TRBD1. The CDR3 contains 14 residues. V gave up 4 bases and J gave up 7 bases; unmatched junction bases: 6. The V gene's germline CDR1 is SGHTA and CDR2 FQGNSA. Here the CDR3 DNA reads TGTGCCAGCAGCTCCGGACAGGGGGACTTTGGCTACACCTTC. Encoded protein: CASSSGQGDFGYTF.

This chain uses TRBV4-1 with TRBJ1-1; no reliable D call. Deletions cut 1 base from V and 1 base from J, with 10 bases between. The germline V gene has CDR1 MGHRA and CDR2 YSYEKL. The CDR3 is made up of 15 amino acids. CDR3 protein: CASSQGAGRNTEAFF. Here the CDR3 DNA reads TGCGCCAGCAGCCAAGGGGCGGGAAGGAACACTGAAGCTTTCTTT.

The rearrangement uses TRBV6-1 and TRBJ2-3; the match to TRBD1 covers 9 bases. Per germline, CDR1 MNHNS and CDR2 SASEGT. V lost 8 bases, J lost 4 bases, and 7 bases stayed unmatched. CDR3 length equals 14 residues. The CDR3 DNA follows: TGTGCCAGCTCCGAACAGGGGGCCTCAGATACGCAGTATTTT. This sequence encodes CASSEQGASDTQYF.

V usage is TRBV7-9 and J usage is TRBJ2-7, with a tentative D call TRBD1 (6 bases). CDR1 is SEHNR, CDR2 FQNEAQ, per germline (reference sequence). Trimming shortened V by 1 base and J by 2 bases, and 12 bases separated the two germline ends. The CDR3 sequence is 15 residues long. CDR3 region: CASSLVDRFAYEQYF. CDR3 nucleotides: TGTGCCAGCAGCTTAGTCGACAGGTTTGCCTACGAGCAGTACTTC.

The J gene is TRBJ1-1, the V gene TRBV5-1; TRBD1 matches at 8 bases. This CDR3 comprises 16 residues. The V gene's germline CDR1 is SGHRS and CDR2 YFSETQ. V dropped 3 bases and J dropped 3; count of bases not matched to a gene: 10. This CDR3 reads CASSSGLDRAYTEAFF. DNA for the CDR3: TGCGCCAGCAGCTCAGGACTGGACAGGGCCTACACTGAAGCTTTCTTT.

The chain carries TRBV15 and TRBJ2-3, with 8 bases lining up with TRBD2. V shed 8 bases and J 0 bases; nucleotides not matched to a gene: 10. This CDR3 has 16 residues. The germline V gene encodes CDR1 LNHNV and CDR2 YYDKDF (reference sequence). The CDR3 DNA is TGTGCCACCCTCAGCGGGAGAGAATCTAGCACAGATACGCAGTATTTT. Amino acid sequence: CATLSGRESSTDTQYF. The full variable domain, with the rest looked up from reference TRBV15 and TRBJ2-3, is DAMVIQNPRYQVTQFGKPVTLSCSQTLNHNVMYWYQQKSSQAPKLLFHYYDKDFNNEADTPDNFQSRRPNTSFCFLDIRSPGLGDTAMYLCATLSGRESSTDTQYFGPGTRLTVL.

This clone appeared a single time. The chain has TRBV30 and TRBJ2-1; TRBD2 agrees at 9 bases. The V gene end was trimmed by 0 bases and the J gene end by 4 bases; junction bases not matched to a gene: 4. In germline, CDR1 is GTSNPN, CDR2 SVGIG (reference sequence). The CDR3 is made up of 15 amino acids. In DNA, the CDR3 is TGTGCCTGGAGTGTAAGCGGGGGGTCTTACAATGAGCAGTTCTTC. Its translation: CAWSVSGGSYNEQFF. The whole variable domain, remainder taken from reference TRBV30 and TRBJ2-1, is SQTIHQWPATLVQPVGSPLSLECTVEGTSNPNLYWYRQAAGRGLQLLFYSVGIGQISSEVPQNLSASRPQDRQFILSSKKLLLSDSGFYLCAWSVSGGSYNEQFFGPGTRLTVL.

In its sample, this clone was seen a few times. This chain joins TRBV9 and TRBJ1-5, with D unresolved. This CDR3 region has 14 residues. Germline CDR1 is SGDLS and CDR2 is YYNGEE. Trimming removed 0 bases from V and 7 bases from J, with 11 bases in between. The CDR3 loop reads CASSVGPGGQPQHF. The CDR3 region has the DNA TGTGCCAGCAGCGTAGGGCCGGGCGGGCAGCCCCAGCATTTT. Together with reference TRBV9 and TRBJ1-5, the CDR3 gives the full variable domain: DSGVTQTPKHLITATGQRVTLRCSPRSGDLSVYWYQQSLDQGLQFLIQYYNGEERAKGNILERFSAQQFPDLHSELNLSSLELGDSALYFCASSVGPGGQPQHFGDGTRLSIL.

This clone was observed a few times. The chain joins TRBV2 to TRBJ1-6; D gene unclear. The ends were cut back, 2 bases at V and 10 bases at J, with 3 bases in the middle. In germline, CDR1 is SNHLY, CDR2 FYNNEI. This CDR3 spans 11 amino acids. The chain's CDR3 is CASSENSPLHF. The CDR3 region has the DNA TGTGCCAGCAGTGAAAACTCACCCCTCCACTTT. Full variable domain (remainder filled in from reference TRBV2 and TRBJ1-6): EPEVTQTPSHQVTQMGQEVILRCVPISNHLYFYWYRQILGQKVEFLVSFYNNEISEKSEIFDDQFSVERPDGSNFTLKIRSTKLEDSAMYFCASSENSPLHFGNGTRLTVT.

This chain connects TRBV28 to TRBJ1-5; tentatively, D is TRBD1 (5 bases). The CDR3 has 18 residues. Trimming stripped 2 bases from V and 5 bases from J, with 22 bases between. Germline CDR1 and CDR2: MDHEN and SYDVKM. The CDR3 DNA is TGTGCCAGCAGTTTAAGCGGAATGGGACTCCGAATACATCAGCCCCAGCATTTT. This gives the protein CASSLSGMGLRIHQPQHF.

The V gene is TRBV7-8, the J gene TRBJ1-5; weak D call: TRBD1 (6 bases). Germline assignment: CDR1 SGHVS and CDR2 FQNEAQ. CDR3 length equals 15 residues. Trimming took 5 bases from V and 2 from J, leaving 13 bases between them. The CDR3 spells CASSRRGEGNQPQHF. In DNA, the CDR3 is TGTGCCAGCAGCCGGAGGGGGGAAGGCAATCAGCCCCAGCATTTT. Full variable domain (rest looked up from reference TRBV7-8 and TRBJ1-5): GAGVSQSPRYKVAKRGQDVALRCDPISGHVSLFWYQQALGQGPEFLTYFQNEAQLDKSGLPSDRFFAERPEGSVSTLKIQRTQQEDSAVYLCASSRRGEGNQPQHFGDGTRLSIL.

The CDR3 region is CASSFGTSGVFF. The CDR3 DNA sequence: TGTGCCAGCAGTTTCGGCACTAGCGGGGTGTTCTTC. The V and J genes are TRBV27 and TRBJ2-1; 10 positions agree with TRBD2. The CDR3 has 12 residues. J was trimmed by 15 bases and V by 3 bases; bases with no gene match: 5. Germline loops: CDR1 MNHEY, CDR2 SMNVEV (reference sequence).

V is TRBV6-6 and J is TRBJ2-1, with D tentatively TRBD1 or TRBD2 (5 bases each). Germline CDR1 is MNHNY and CDR2 is SVGAGI (reference sequence). The germline V and J ends were trimmed by 7 bases and 4 bases, with 14 bases remaining between them. This CDR3 comprises 14 residues. CDR3 nucleotide sequence: TGTGCCAGCACGGGGACGGAAAGATACAATGAGCAGTTCTTC. Translated, it gives CASTGTERYNEQFF.

The chain employs TRBV5-1 and TRBJ2-5; the match to TRBD1 covers 10 bases. Germline V gene sequence: CDR1 SGHRS, CDR2 YFSETQ. V dropped 3 bases and J dropped 4; count of bases not matched to a gene: 9. The CDR3 loop spans 16 amino acids. CDR3 coding DNA: TGCGCCAGCAGCTCCTCCCCACGGACAGGGGGAGAGACCCAGTACTTC. This translates into CASSSSPRTGGETQYF. The full variable domain, with the rest looked up from reference TRBV5-1 and TRBJ2-5, is KAGVTQTPRYLIKTRGQQVTLSCSPISGHRSVSWYQQTPGQGLQFLFEYFSETQRNKGNFPGRFSGRQFSNSRSEMNVSTLELGDSALYLCASSSSPRTGGETQYFGPGTRLLVL.

V gene TRBV5-5 combines with J gene TRBJ2-7; 9 bases agree with TRBD1. The V gene's germline CDR1 is SGHKS and CDR2 YYEKEE (reference sequence). The CDR3 has 15 residues. The junction had 6 bases not matched to a gene; V was cut back by 3 bases and J by 2 bases. CDR3 sequence: CASSSKGQGPYEQYF. The CDR3 coding sequence is TGTGCCAGCAGCTCCAAGGGACAGGGTCCCTACGAGCAGTACTTC. The whole variable domain, remainder taken from reference TRBV5-5 and TRBJ2-7, is DAGVTQSPTHLIKTRGQQVTLRCSPISGHKSVSWYQQVLGQGPQFIFQYYEKEERGRGNFPDRFSARQFPNYSSELNVNALLLGDSALYLCASSSKGQGPYEQYFGPGTRLTVT.

The rearrangement uses TRBV6-5 and TRBJ1-6; 9 nucleotides agree with TRBD1. Germline V gives CDR1 MNHEY, CDR2 SVGAGI. V was clipped by 7 bases and J by 10 bases; unmatched bases: 8. This CDR3 contains 14 residues. The CDR3 here is CASTKGQGGSPLHF. CDR3 nucleotides: TGTGCCAGCACCAAGGGACAGGGCGGGTCACCCCTCCACTTT.

The chain couples TRBV30 to TRBJ1-1; D unclear. Per germline, CDR1 GTSNPN and CDR2 SVGIG (reference sequence). The CDR3 is 10 residues long. V was pared by 5 bases and J by 3 bases, with 4 bases between. CDR3 sequence reads: CAWADTEAFF. CDR3 nucleotides: TGTGCCTGGGCAGACACTGAAGCTTTCTTT.